This T cell receptor beta chain was captured in a study of OX40 agonist ivuxolimab in advanced cancers. Note on this clone: Its target is unknown.

Libraries were prepared by immunoSEQ multiplex PCR; TCRdb keeps only in-frame clonotypes and omits some of them. The data show 99,000 or so clones, 94% seen once. General study points: The work left the antigen specificity of expanded peripheral T cells undetermined.

V was shortened by 0 bases and J by 0 bases, with 6 bases between the two germline ends. The CDR3 loop spans 14 amino acids. Germline CDR1 is LNHDA and CDR2 is SQIVND (reference sequence). Sample: CD4+ or CD8+ T cells sorted from blood, taken in a trial of the OX40 agonist ivuxolimab. This chain connects TRBV19 to TRBJ2-7, with D unclear. The receptor was derived from an adult with an advanced solid tumor such as melanoma, head and neck, liver or kidney cancer. CDR3 nucleotides: TGTGCCAGTAGTATAGAAGGGTCCTCCTACGAGCAGTACTTC. This gives the protein CASSIEGSSYEQYF.